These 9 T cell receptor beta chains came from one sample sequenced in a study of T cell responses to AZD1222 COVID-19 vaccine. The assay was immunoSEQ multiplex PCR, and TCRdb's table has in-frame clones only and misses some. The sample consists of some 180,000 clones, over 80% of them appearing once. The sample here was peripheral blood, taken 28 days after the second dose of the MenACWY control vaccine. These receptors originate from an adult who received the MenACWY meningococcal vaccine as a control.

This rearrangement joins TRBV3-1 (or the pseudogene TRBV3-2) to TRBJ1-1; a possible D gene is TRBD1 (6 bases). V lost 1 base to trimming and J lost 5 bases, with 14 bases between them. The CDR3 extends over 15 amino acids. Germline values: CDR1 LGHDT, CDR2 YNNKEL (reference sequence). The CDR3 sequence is CASSQGPIRGTEAFF. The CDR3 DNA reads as TGTGCCAGCAGCCAAGGGCCGATCAGGGGTACTGAAGCTTTCTTT.

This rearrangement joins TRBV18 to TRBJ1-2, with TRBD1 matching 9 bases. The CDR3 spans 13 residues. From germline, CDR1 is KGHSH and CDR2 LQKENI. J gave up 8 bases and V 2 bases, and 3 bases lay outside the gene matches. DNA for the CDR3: TGTGCCAGCTCACCAGGGACAGGGATGGGCTACACCTTC. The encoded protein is CASSPGTGMGYTF.

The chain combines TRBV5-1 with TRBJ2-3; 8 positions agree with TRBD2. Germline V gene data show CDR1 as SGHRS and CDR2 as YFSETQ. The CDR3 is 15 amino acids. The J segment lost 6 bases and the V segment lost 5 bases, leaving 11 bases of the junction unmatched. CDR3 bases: TGCGCCAGCAGAGTAAGGGGACTAGATACCGATACGCAGTATTTT. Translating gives CASRVRGLDTDTQYF.

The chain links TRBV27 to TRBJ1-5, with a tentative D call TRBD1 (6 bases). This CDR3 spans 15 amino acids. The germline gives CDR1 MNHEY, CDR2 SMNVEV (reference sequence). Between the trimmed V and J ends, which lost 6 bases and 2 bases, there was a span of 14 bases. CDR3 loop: CASRNTGFGNQPQHF. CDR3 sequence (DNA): TGTGCCAGCAGGAATACAGGGTTCGGCAATCAGCCCCAGCATTTT.

DNA for the CDR3: TGCGCCAGCAGCGGAGATGGCGGGGGACAAGAGACCCAGTACTTC. It codes for CASSGDGGGQETQYF. V usage is TRBV5-1 and J usage is TRBJ2-5, with TRBD2 matching over 7 bases. With V trimmed by 4 bases and J by 2 bases, 8 bases remained unmatched. The CDR3 contains 15 residues. In germline, CDR1 is SGHRS, CDR2 YFSETQ.

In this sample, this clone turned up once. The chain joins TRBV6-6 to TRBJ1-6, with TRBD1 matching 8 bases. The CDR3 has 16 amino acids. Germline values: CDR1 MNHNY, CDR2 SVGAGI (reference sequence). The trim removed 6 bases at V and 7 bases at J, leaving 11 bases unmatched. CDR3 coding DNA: TGTGCCAGCAGCCGAGACAGGGGCCAGAGGAATTCACCCCTCCACTTT. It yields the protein CASSRDRGQRNSPLHF.

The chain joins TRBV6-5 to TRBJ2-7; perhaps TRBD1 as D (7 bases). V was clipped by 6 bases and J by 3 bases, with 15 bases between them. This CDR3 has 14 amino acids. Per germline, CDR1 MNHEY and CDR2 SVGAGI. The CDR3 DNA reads TGTGCCAGCAGCGGGGGACAGTTGATCTACGAGCAGTACTTC. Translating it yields CASSGGQLIYEQYF.

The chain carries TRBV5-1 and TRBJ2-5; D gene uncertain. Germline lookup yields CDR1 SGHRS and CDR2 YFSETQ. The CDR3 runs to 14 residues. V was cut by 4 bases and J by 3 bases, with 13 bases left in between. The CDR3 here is CASSPGLGEETQYF. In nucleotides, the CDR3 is TGCGCCAGCAGCCCTGGGTTAGGAGAAGAGACCCAGTACTTC.

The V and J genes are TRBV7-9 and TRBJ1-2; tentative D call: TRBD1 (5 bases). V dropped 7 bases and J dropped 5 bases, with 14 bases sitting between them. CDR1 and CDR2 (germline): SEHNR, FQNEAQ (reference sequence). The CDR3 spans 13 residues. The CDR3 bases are TGTGCCAGCACACCGGGGGAGAATTATGGCTACACCTTC. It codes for CASTPGENYGYTF.